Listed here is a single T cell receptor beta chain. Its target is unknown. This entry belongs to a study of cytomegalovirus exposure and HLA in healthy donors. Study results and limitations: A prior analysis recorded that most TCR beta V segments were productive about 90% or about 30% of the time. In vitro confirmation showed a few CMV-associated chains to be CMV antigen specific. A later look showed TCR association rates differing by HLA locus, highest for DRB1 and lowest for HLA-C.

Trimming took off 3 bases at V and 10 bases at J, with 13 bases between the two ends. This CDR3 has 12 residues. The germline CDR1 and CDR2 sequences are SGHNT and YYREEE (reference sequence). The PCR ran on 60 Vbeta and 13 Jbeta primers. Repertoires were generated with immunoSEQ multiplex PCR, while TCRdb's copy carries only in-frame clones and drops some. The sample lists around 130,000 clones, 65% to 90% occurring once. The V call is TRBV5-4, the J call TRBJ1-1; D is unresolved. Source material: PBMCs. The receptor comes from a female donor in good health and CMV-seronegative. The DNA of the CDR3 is TGTGCCAGCAGCTCACCCGGTCTTATAGCTTTCTTT. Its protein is CASSSPGLIAFF.